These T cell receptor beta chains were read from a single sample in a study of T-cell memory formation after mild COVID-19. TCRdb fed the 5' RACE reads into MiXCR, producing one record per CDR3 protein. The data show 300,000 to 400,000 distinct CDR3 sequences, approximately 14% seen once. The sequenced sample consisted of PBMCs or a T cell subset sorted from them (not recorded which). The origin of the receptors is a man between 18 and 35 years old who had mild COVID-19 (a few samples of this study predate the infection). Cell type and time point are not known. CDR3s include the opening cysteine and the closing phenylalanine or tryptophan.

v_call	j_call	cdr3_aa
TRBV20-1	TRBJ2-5	CSARGRLAGARRETQYF
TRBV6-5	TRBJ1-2	CASYGVGTHGYTF
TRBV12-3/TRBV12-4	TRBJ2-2	CASSLGASTGELFF
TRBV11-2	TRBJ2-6	CASSPGTGRFSGANVLTF
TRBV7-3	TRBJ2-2	CASSPRANTGELFF
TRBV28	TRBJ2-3	CASSSIRTHTDTQYF
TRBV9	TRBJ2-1	CASSVGRGGPHNEQFF
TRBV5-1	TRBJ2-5	CASSSQTSYQETQYF
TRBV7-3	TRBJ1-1	CASSSGWGTEAFF
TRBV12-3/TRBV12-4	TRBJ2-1	CASSPPRVEATEQFF
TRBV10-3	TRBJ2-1	CAISDPGRWNEQFF
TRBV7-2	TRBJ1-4	CASSLVHGMNEKLFF
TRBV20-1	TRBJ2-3	CSARDSGGDGDTQYF
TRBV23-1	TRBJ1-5	CASSQRGRVNQPQHF
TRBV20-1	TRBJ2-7	CSASRLAGGWEQYF
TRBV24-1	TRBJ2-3	CATSDLAGDTQYF
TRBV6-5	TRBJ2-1	CASTGLINNEQFF
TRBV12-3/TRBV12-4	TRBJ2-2	CASSRTVGQGELFF
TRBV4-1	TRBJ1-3	CASSQYGSGNTIYF
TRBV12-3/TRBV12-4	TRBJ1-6	CASSGQIYNSPLHF
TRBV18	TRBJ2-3	CASSPWDRGDTDTQYF
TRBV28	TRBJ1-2	CASSTPTGEQSGYTF
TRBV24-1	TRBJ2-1	CATVRPTSPEQFF
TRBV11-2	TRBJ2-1	CASSSMTSGGTYNEQFF
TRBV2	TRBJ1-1	CASRDHRGLYTEAFF
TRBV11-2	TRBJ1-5	CASSWDLASNQPQHF